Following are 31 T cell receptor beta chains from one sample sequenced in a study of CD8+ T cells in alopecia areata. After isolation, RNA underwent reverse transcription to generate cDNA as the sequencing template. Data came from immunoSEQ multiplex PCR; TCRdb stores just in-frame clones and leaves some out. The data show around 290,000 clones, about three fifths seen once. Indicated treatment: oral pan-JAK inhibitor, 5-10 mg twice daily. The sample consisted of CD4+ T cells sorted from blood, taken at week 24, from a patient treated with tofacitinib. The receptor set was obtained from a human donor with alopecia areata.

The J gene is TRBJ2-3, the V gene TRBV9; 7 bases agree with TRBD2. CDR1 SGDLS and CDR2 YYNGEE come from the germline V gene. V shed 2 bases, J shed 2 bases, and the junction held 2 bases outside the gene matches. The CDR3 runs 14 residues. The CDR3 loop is CASSVGGITDTQYF. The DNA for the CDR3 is TGTGCCAGCAGCGTGGGGGGGATCACAGATACGCAGTATTTT.

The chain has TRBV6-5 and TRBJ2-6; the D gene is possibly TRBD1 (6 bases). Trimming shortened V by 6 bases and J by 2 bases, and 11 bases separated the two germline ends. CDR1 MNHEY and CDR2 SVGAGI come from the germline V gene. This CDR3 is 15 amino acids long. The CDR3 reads CASSQNRAGANVLTF. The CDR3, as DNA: TGTGCCAGCAGCCAGAACAGGGCTGGGGCCAACGTCCTGACTTTC.

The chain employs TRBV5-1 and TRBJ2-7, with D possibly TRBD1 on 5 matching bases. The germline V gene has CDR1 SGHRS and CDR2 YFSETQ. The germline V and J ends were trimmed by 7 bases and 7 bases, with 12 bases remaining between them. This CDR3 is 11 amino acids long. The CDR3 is CASRVGEEQYF. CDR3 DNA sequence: TGCGCCAGCCGAGTAGGGGAAGAGCAGTACTTC.

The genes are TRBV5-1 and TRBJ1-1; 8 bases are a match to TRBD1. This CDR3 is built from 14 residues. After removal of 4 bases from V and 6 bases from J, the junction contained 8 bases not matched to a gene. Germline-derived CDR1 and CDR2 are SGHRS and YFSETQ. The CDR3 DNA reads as TGCGCCAGCAGCACTCAAGGGACAGGTCCTGAAGCTTTCTTT. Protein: CASSTQGTGPEAFF.

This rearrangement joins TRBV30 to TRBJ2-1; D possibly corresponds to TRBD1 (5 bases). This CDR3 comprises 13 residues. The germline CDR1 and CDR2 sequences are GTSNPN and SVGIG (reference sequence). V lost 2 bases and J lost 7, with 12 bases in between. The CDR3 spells CAWSKGRVNEQFF. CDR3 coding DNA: TGTGCCTGGAGTAAGGGCAGGGTGAATGAGCAGTTCTTC. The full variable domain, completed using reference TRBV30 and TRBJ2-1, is SQTIHQWPATLVQPVGSPLSLECTVEGTSNPNLYWYRQAAGRGLQLLFYSVGIGQISSEVPQNLSASRPQDRQFILSSKKLLLSDSGFYLCAWSKGRVNEQFFGPGTRLTVL.

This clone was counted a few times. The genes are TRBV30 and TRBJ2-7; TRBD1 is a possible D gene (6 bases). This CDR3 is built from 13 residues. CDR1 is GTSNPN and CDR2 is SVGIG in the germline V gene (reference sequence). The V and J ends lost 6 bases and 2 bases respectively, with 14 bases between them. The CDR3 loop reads CACQPGDAYEQYF. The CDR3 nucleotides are TGTGCCTGCCAGCCAGGGGACGCCTACGAGCAGTACTTC. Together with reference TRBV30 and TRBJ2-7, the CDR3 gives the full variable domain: SQTIHQWPATLVQPVGSPLSLECTVEGTSNPNLYWYRQAAGRGLQLLFYSVGIGQISSEVPQNLSASRPQDRQFILSSKKLLLSDSGFYLCACQPGDAYEQYFGPGTRLTVT.

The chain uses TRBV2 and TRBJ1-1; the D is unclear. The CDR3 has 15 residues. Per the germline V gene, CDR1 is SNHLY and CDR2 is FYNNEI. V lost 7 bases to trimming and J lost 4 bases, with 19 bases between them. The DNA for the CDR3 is TGTGCCAGCAAAGTCGCAGCCCCACGGTCCACTGAAGCTTTCTTT. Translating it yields CASKVAAPRSTEAFF.

The CDR3 coding sequence is TGTGCCAGCAGCACAAACGGGCAGGGGGTGAGGGAGCAGTACTTC. It encodes CASSTNGQGVREQYF. The chain employs TRBV6-5 and TRBJ2-7, with 7 bases matching TRBD1. This CDR3 spans 15 amino acids. The V segment lost 6 bases and the J segment 7 bases; nucleotides outside the gene matches: 15. CDR1 is MNHEY and CDR2 is SVGAGI in the germline V gene.

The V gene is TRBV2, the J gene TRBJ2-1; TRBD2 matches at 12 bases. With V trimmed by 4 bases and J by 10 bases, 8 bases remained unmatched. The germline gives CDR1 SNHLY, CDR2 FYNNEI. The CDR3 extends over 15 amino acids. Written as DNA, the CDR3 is TGTGCCAGCAGTGTTTGGCTAGCGGGAGGGGGAGAGCAGTTCTTC. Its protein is CASSVWLAGGGEQFF.

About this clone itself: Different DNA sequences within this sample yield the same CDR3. CDR3 nucleotides: TGCGCCAGCAGCCCGGACAGGGGTCGCTCACCCCTCCACTTT. Translated: CASSPDRGRSPLHF. The V call is TRBV5-1, the J call TRBJ1-6, with 9 bases lining up with TRBD1. CDR3 length: 14 amino acids. Trimming took 4 bases from V and 10 from J; bases not matched to a gene: 6. In germline, CDR1 is SGHRS, CDR2 YFSETQ.

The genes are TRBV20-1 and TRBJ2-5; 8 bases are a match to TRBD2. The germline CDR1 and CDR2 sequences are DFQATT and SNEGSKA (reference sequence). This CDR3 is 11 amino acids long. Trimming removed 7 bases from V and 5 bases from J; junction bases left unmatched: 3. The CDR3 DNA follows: TGCAGTGGACTAGCGAGTGAGACCCAGTACTTC. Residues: CSGLASETQYF.

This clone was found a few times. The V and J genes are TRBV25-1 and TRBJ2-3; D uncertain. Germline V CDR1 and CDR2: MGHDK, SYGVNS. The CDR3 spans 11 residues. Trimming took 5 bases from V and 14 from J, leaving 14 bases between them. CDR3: CASSNRYAVYF. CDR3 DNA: TGTGCCAGCAGTAATAGATACGCAGTGTATTTT.

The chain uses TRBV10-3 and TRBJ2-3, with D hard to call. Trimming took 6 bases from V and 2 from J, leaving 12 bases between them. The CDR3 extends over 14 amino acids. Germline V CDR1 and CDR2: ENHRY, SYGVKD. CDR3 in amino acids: CAISSLNPTDTQYF. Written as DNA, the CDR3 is TGTGCCATCAGCAGTCTCAACCCCACAGATACGCAGTATTTT.

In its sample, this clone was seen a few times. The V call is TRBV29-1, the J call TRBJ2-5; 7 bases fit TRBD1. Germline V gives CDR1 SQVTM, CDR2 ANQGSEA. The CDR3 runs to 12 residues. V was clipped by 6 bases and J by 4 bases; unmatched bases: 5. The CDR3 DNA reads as TGCAGCGTAGAGCAGGGGGTAGAGACCCAGTACTTC. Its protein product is CSVEQGVETQYF.

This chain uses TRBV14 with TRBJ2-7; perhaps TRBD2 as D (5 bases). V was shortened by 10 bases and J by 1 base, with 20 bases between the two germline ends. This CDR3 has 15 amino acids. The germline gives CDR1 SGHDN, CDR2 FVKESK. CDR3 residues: CAITYRGFNSYEQYF. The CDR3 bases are TGTGCCATAACATACAGAGGGTTCAATTCCTACGAGCAGTACTTC.

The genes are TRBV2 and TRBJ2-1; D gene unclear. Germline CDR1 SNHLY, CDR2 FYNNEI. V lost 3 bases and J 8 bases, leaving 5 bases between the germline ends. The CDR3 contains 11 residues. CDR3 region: CASSEVDEQFF. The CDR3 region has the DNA TGTGCCAGCAGTGAGGTGGATGAGCAGTTCTTC.

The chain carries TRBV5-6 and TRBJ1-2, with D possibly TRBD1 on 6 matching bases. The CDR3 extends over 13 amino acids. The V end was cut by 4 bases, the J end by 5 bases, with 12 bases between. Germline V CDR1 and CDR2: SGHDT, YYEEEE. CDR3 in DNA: TGTGCCAGCAGCCCGGACAGCGGGTATGGCTACACCTTC. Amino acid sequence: CASSPDSGYGYTF.

This CDR3 is CSVEGGAGSNYGYTF. The CDR3 DNA is TGCAGCGTTGAAGGAGGGGCAGGTTCAAACTATGGCTACACCTTC. V is TRBV29-1 and J is TRBJ1-2; TRBD1 is a possible D gene (5 bases). The V gene lost 1 base and the J gene lost 2 bases, with 14 bases spanning the gap. The germline V gene has CDR1 SQVTM and CDR2 ANQGSEA. This CDR3 contains 15 residues.

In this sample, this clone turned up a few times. This CDR3 is CASSPTFSTVGEETQYF. CDR3 nucleotides: TGTGCCAGCAGCCCAACCTTCTCGACAGTGGGGGAAGAGACCCAGTACTTC. J is TRBJ2-5 and V is TRBV7-9; D might be TRBD1 or TRBD2, each matching 5 bases. The CDR3 consists of 17 residues. Trimming removed 5 bases from V and 3 bases from J, with 22 bases in between. Germline lookup yields CDR1 SEHNR and CDR2 FQNEAQ (reference sequence).

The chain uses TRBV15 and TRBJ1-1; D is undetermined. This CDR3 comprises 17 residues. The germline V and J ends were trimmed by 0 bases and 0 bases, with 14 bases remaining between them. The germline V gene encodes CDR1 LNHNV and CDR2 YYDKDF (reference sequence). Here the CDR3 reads CATSRDLGASMNTEAFF. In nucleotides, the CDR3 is TGTGCCACCAGCAGAGATTTAGGAGCGTCGATGAACACTGAAGCTTTCTTT.

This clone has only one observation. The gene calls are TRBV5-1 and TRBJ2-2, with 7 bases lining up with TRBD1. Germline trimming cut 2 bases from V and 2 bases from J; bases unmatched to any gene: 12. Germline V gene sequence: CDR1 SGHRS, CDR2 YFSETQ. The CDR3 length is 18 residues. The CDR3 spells CASSLRPRDRSNTGELFF. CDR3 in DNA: TGCGCCAGCAGCTTAAGGCCTAGGGACAGATCAAACACCGGGGAGCTGTTTTTT.

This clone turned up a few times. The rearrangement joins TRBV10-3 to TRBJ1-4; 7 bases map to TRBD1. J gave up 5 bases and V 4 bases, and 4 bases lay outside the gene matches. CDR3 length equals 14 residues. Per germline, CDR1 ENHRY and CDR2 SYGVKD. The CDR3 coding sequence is TGTGCCATCAGTGGGGGACAGATAAATGAAAAACTGTTTTTT. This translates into CAISGGQINEKLFF.

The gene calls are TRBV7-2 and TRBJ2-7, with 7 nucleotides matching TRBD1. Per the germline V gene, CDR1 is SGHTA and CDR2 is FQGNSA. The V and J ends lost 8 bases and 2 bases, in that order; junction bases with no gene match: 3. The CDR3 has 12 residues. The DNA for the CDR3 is TGTGCCAGCGCAGGACAGGCCTACGAGCAGTACTTC. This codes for CASAGQAYEQYF.

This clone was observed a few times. The CDR3 DNA follows: TGTGCCAGCAGTGAACTCCGTGGCGGGGGCAATGAGCAGTTCTTC. This codes for CASSELRGGGNEQFF. V and J are TRBV2 and TRBJ2-1; 7 positions match TRBD2. Per the germline V gene, CDR1 is SNHLY and CDR2 is FYNNEI. Germline trimming cut 2 bases from V and 6 bases from J; bases unmatched to any gene: 7. The CDR3 totals 15 residues. The entire variable domain, with the rest obtained from reference TRBV2 and TRBJ2-1, is as follows: EPEVTQTPSHQVTQMGQEVILRCVPISNHLYFYWYRQILGQKVEFLVSFYNNEISEKSEIFDDQFSVERPDGSNFTLKIRSTKLEDSAMYFCASSELRGGGNEQFFGPGTRLTVL.

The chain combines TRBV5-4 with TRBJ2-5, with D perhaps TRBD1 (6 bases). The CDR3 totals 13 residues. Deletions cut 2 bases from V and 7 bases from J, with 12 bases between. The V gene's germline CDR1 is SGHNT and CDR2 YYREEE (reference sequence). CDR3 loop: CASSFPEGGTQYF. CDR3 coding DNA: TGTGCCAGCAGCTTCCCCGAAGGGGGGACCCAGTACTTC.

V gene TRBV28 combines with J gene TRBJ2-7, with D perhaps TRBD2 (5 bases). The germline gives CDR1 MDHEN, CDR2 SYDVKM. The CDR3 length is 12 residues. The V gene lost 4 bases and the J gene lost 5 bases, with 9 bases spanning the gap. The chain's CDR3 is CASSSRRHEQYF. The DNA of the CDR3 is TGTGCCAGCAGTTCTCGGAGGCACGAGCAGTACTTC.

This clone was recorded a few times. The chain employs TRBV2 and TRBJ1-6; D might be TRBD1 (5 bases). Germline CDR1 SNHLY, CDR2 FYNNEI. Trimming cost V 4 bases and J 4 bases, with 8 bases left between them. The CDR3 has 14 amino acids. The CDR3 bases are TGTGCCAGCAGTGGGGGCAGTTATAATTCACCCCTCCACTTT. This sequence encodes CASSGGSYNSPLHF.

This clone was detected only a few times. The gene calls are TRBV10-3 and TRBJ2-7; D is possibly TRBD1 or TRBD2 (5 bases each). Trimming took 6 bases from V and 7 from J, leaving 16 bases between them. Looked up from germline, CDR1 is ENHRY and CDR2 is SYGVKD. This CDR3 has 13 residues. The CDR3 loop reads CAIRGDGEGEQYF. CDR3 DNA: TGTGCCATCAGGGGGGACGGGGAAGGGGAGCAGTACTTC.

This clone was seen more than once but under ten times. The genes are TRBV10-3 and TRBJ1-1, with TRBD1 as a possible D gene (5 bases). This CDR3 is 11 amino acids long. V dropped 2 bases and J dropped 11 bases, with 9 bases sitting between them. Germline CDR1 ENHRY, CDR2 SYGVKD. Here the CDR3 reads CAISEGGRAFF. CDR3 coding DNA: TGTGCCATCAGTGAGGGGGGGAGGGCTTTCTTT.

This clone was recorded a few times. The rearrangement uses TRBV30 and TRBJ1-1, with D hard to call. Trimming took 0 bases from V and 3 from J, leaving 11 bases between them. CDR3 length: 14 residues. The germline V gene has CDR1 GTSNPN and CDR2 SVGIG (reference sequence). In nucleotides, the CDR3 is TGTGCCTGGAGTGTTCGACCCCAGGACACTGAAGCTTTCTTT. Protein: CAWSVRPQDTEAFF.

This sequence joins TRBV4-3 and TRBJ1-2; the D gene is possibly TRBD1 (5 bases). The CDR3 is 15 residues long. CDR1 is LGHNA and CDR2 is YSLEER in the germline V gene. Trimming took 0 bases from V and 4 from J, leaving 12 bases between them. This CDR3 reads CASSQDLQGRYGYTF. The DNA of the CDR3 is TGCGCCAGCAGCCAAGATCTGCAGGGACGCTATGGCTACACCTTC.